This T cell receptor beta chain is from a study of blood T cells in healthy people across ages. Donors ranged from roughly 6 to 90 years old and were healthy Caucasians in Russia. With a J-beta primer mix and a sample-barcoded 5' primer, a second PCR ran about 6 to 11 cycles. TCRdb recomputed calls from the 5' RACE reads with MiXCR, one row per CDR3 protein. The table includes nearly 1 million distinct CDR3 sequences, 45% to 60% detected once. The sequencing sample was made of blood. The receptor was isolated from a woman aged 60-75 years in good health.

The DNA of the CDR3 is TGTGCCAGCAGCTTCGCTCCGGGAATCTACGAGCAGTACTTC. Protein sequence: CASSFAPGIYEQYF. V and J are TRBV7-8 and TRBJ2-7, with D tentatively TRBD2 (5 bases). The CDR3 is made up of 14 amino acids. Germline V lookup: CDR1 SGHVS, CDR2 FQNEAQ. With 3 bases removed from V and 3 bases from J, the gap between germline ends came to 12 bases. The full variable domain, its missing parts supplied by reference TRBV7-8 and TRBJ2-7, is GAGVSQSPRYKVAKRGQDVALRCDPISGHVSLFWYQQALGQGPEFLTYFQNEAQLDKSGLPSDRFFAERPEGSVSTLKIQRTQQEDSAVYLCASSFAPGIYEQYFGPGTRLTVT.